The T cell receptor (beta chain) described here comes from a study of blood T cells in healthy people across ages. Concerning this clonotype: What it binds is not known.

Study observations and caveats: It was held that diversity estimates obtained from one million T cells represented underestimates.

Staff drew 9 to 10 milliliters of peripheral blood from each donor. The use of a sample-barcoded 5' primer and a J-beta primer mix characterized a second PCR of about 7 to 12 cycles. A tag from a template-switch adaptor with 12 random nucleotides marked each cDNA molecule. One entry per CDR3 protein, called by TCRdb with MiXCR from the 5' RACE reads. The repertoire holds roughly 860,000 distinct CDR3 sequences, with approximately 65% as singletons. The clonotype originates from a man aged 25-45 years in good health. Sequences were obtained from blood.

CDR3 sequence reads: CSAGFRDRRGGAFF. The CDR3 DNA follows: TGCAGTGCGGGATTCCGGGACAGGCGTGGGGGGGCTTTCTTT. The chain links TRBV20-1 to TRBJ1-1; 8 bases map to TRBD1. CDR1 is DFQATT and CDR2 is SNEGSKA in the germline V gene (reference sequence). Trimming removed 6 bases from V and 11 bases from J; junction bases left unmatched: 17. The CDR3 covers 14 residues.